A selection of T cell receptor beta chains follows, all from one sample in a study of radiation and T cells in renal cell carcinoma. Clones were sequenced by immunoSEQ multiplex PCR, and TCRdb holds only the in-frame ones, with some missing. The table has about 16,000 clones, approximately 58% seen once. Sequences were derived from tumor tissue, sampled from a patient whose treatment was nephrectomy without radiotherapy. The receptors were sampled from a middle-aged man with renal cell carcinoma. Each CDR3 is given with its conserved first and last residue. D genes are given only for firm matches. Clone sizes are given selectively: once, few, many, or a class where the clone is expanded.

cdr3_length j_call d_call clone_size v_call cdr3_aa cdr3_nt
14 TRBJ1-1 - few TRBV29-1 CSVDGGGMNTEAFF TGCAGCGTTGACGGTGGCGGGATGAACACTGAAGCTTTCTTT
15 TRBJ1-1 - few TRBV6-7 CASSYPGRPNTEAFF TGTGCCAGCAGTTACCCGGGACGGCCGAACACTGAAGCTTTCTTT
14 TRBJ2-1 TRBD2 - TRBV5-5 CASRRGASYNEQFF TGTGCCAGCAGGCGGGGGGCTAGCTACAATGAGCAGTTCTTC
16 TRBJ2-3 TRBD1 - TRBV5-6 CASSLTGRLSTDTQYF TGTGCCAGCAGTTTGACAGGGAGATTGAGCACAGATACGCAGTATTTT
17 TRBJ1-4 TRBD1 - TRBV4-3 CASSPSGTGGSDEKLFF TGCGCCAGCAGCCCCTCTGGGACAGGAGGCTCGGACGAAAAACTGTTTTTT
14 TRBJ2-7 TRBD1 few TRBV11-3 CASSLGTGTYEQYF TGTGCCAGCAGCTTAGGGACAGGGACCTACGAGCAGTACTTC
15 TRBJ2-1 - - TRBV28 CASQRPGTKDNEQFF TGTGCCTCCCAGAGGCCCGGGACAAAAGACAATGAGCAGTTCTTC
15 TRBJ1-2 - medium-sized TRBV7-2 CASSFGLGSNYGYTF TGTGCCAGCAGCTTTGGGCTGGGCTCGAACTATGGCTACACCTTC
14 TRBJ1-1 - - TRBV25-1 CASSDVGGDTEAFF TGTGCCAGCAGTGACGTAGGGGGGGACACTGAAGCTTTCTTT
12 TRBJ2-7 TRBD1 medium-sized TRBV9 CASGRDSYEQYF TGTGCCAGCGGAAGGGACAGCTACGAGCAGTACTTC
15 TRBJ1-2 - - TRBV5-6 CASSPGTGANYGYTF TGTGCCAGCAGCCCCGGGACCGGAGCTAACTATGGCTACACCTTC
10 TRBJ2-7 - few TRBV2 CASSDREQYF TGTGCCAGCAGTGACCGGGAGCAGTACTTC
12 TRBJ1-1 - once TRBV19 CAIQRGPTEAFF TGTGCCATCCAGAGGGGACCCACTGAAGCTTTCTTT
15 TRBJ2-7 - - TRBV27 CASSLLGSSNLRLYF TGTGCCAGCAGTTTGCTCGGCAGCTCCAATCTTCGGCTGTACTTC
13 TRBJ1-1 - - TRBV6-5 CASRPLEDTEAFF TGTGCCAGCAGACCCCTGGAGGACACTGAAGCTTTCTTT
15 TRBJ1-1 - - TRBV27 CASSLSGPPDTEAFF TGTGCCAGCAGTTTATCAGGGCCCCCGGACACTGAAGCTTTCTTT
14 TRBJ2-3 - - TRBV7-9 CASSSTGVPDTQYF TGTGCCAGCAGCAGTACGGGGGTCCCAGATACGCAGTATTTT
14 TRBJ2-7 TRBD1 once TRBV6-1 CASSPRDRGNEQYF TGTGCCAGCAGTCCCCGGGACAGGGGCAACGAGCAGTACTTC
14 TRBJ1-5 - few TRBV5-8 CASSFGGSNQPQHF TGTGCCAGCAGCTTTGGAGGGAGCAATCAGCCCCAGCATTTT
15 TRBJ1-1 TRBD1 few TRBV18 CASSPPGQRNTEAFF TGTGCCAGCTCACCACCGGGACAGCGGAACACTGAAGCTTTCTTT
17 TRBJ1-5 TRBD1 once TRBV19 CASSIGTGGFSNQPQHF TGTGCCAGTAGTATCGGGACAGGGGGCTTTAGCAATCAGCCCCAGCATTTT
13 TRBJ1-2 - - TRBV7-2 CASSLAGAYGYTF TGTGCCAGCAGCTTAGCGGGTGCCTATGGCTACACCTTC
14 TRBJ2-2 - once TRBV19 CASSPEGLTGELFF TGTGCCAGTAGTCCCGAAGGACTCACCGGGGAGCTGTTTTTT
17 TRBJ1-2 TRBD1 - TRBV9 CASSVNSGTVVSSGYTF TGTGCCAGCAGCGTCAACTCCGGGACAGTCGTGTCTTCAGGCTACACCTTC
17 TRBJ1-3 - - TRBV5-6 CASSSWTRTLSGNTIYF TGTGCCAGCAGCTCCTGGACACGTACTCTCTCTGGAAACACCATATATTTT
15 TRBJ1-2 - - TRBV9 CASSPRDTPNYGYTF TGTGCCAGCAGCCCCCGGGACACCCCCAACTATGGCTACACCTTC
17 TRBJ1-1 TRBD1 - TRBV6-1 CASSEGGPRDRNTEAFF TGTGCCAGCAGTGAGGGGGGTCCTCGGGACAGAAACACTGAAGCTTTCTTT
16 TRBJ2-3 TRBD1 - TRBV6-1 CASSENPGQGTDTQYF TGTGCCAGCAGTGAGAACCCGGGACAGGGAACAGATACGCAGTATTTT
14 TRBJ2-3 - - TRBV5-4 CASSFGQNTDTQYF TGTGCCAGCAGCTTCGGACAGAACACAGATACGCAGTATTTT
15 TRBJ2-1 - - TRBV4-2 CASSQDVGGYNEQFF TGTGCCAGCAGCCAAGATGTGGGGGGCTACAATGAGCAGTTCTTC
13 TRBJ2-1 - - TRBV19 CASSIGGNNEQFF TGTGCCAGTAGTATTGGGGGTAACAATGAGCAGTTCTTC
15 TRBJ1-1 - once TRBV9 CASSRDATGDTEAFF TGTGCCAGCAGTCGAGACGCCACTGGGGACACTGAAGCTTTCTTT
14 TRBJ2-1 - once TRBV4-2 CASSQDGTGNEQFF TGTGCCAGCAGCCAAGACGGGACGGGCAATGAGCAGTTCTTC
12 TRBJ1-5 - once TRBV10-2 CASSETGQPQHF TGCGCCAGCAGTGAGACGGGTCAGCCCCAGCATTTT
18 TRBJ1-6 TRBD1 few TRBV5-1 CASSLYAIGTGGDSPLHF TGCGCCAGCAGCTTGTACGCTATAGGGACAGGGGGCGATTCACCCCTCCACTTT
15 TRBJ1-2 - few TRBV30 CAWSDRQGWNYGYTF TGTGCCTGGAGTGATCGGCAGGGGTGGAACTATGGCTACACCTTC
14 TRBJ1-1 TRBD1 few TRBV18 CASSPGQENTEAFF TGTGCCAGCTCACCGGGACAGGAGAACACTGAAGCTTTCTTT
13 TRBJ2-5 - - TRBV27 CASSQGTAKTQYF TGTGCCAGCAGCCAGGGGACGGCGAAGACCCAGTACTTC
14 TRBJ2-1 - - TRBV30 CAWSVLKTNNEQFF TGTGCCTGGAGTGTACTAAAAACGAACAATGAGCAGTTCTTC
14 TRBJ1-4 - few TRBV19 CASSIDLRDKKLFF TGTGCCAGTAGTATAGATCTCAGGGACAAAAAACTGTTTTTT
14 TRBJ1-2 - - TRBV19 CASSPRFLIGGYTF TGTGCCAGTAGTCCTCGATTCCTTATTGGTGGCTACACCTTC
16 TRBJ2-5 TRBD1 - TRBV9 CASSVHSGQTKETQYF TGTGCCAGCAGCGTACACTCGGGACAGACGAAAGAGACCCAGTACTTC